The present T cell receptor beta chain was sequenced within a study of response to subunit inactivated influenza vaccine. Study conclusions and caveats: Few new T cells, the authors suggested, are recruited by each seasonal influenza vaccination.

Concerning this clonotype itself: The antigen is undetermined. This could be a read error, since a much larger clone is one nucleotide away.

Germline lookup yields CDR1 LGHNA and CDR2 YNFKEQ. The CDR3 spans 13 residues. The V end lost 5 bases, the J end lost 4 bases, and 11 bases lay between the germline ends. A single record per CDR3 protein comes from TCRdb applying MiXCR to the RT-PCR reads. The data hold 500,000 to 600,000 distinct CDR3 sequences, with about 11% observed a single time. Sequencing used PBMCs from blood, obtained on the day of vaccination. This receptor was taken from a man aged 50-59 years who received an inactivated influenza vaccine. The V and J genes are TRBV4-2 and TRBJ2-5; unclear D gene. The DNA of the CDR3 is TGTGCCAGCAGCAAATGGTATCGAGAGACCCAGTACTTC. Translating gives CASSKWYRETQYF.